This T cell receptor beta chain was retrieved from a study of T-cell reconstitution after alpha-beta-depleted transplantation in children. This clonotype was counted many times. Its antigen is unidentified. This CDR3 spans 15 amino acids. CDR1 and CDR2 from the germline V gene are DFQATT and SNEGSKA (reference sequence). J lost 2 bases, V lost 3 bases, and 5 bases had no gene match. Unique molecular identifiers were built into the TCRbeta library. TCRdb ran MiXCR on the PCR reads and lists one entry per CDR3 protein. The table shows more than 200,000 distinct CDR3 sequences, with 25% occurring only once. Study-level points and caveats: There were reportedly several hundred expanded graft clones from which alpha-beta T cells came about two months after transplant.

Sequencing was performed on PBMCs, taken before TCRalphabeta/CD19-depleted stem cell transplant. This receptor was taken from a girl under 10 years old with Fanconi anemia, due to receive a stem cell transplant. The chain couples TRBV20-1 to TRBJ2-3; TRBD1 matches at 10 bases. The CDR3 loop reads CSASSDRGITDTQYF. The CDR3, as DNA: TGCAGTGCTAGTTCGGACAGGGGGATCACAGATACGCAGTATTTT.